This TCR beta chain was sequenced in a study of identical twins (TCRdb year 2016). Some background on the complete study: To test whether fetal clonotypes persist, the study used deep sequencing on TCR alpha and beta repertoires from monozygotic twins, unrelated adults of various ages, and cord blood. To rule out contamination, replicate twin experiments were performed at different times with different library preparation protocols. Summary of the overall study and its limitations: Fewer insertions were carried by abundant cord blood beta clonotypes, a similar but weaker trend appeared in young adult naive repertoires, and no such trend appeared in memory repertoires. Compared with coincidental sharing between unrelated individuals, an excess of low generation-probability sequences was observed among out-of-frame TCR alpha sequences shared between twins. The excess sharing between twins in beta out-of-frame sequences was weaker because fewer shared sequences reduced the signal-to-noise ratio. Conclusions relied on cross-sectional statistical analysis, since the same donors could not be followed over many years. Zero-insertion analyses could be partly confounded by invariant T cells such as MAIT and iNKT, although diverse VJ usage argued against such confounding for most clonotypes. In monozygotic twins, out-of-frame TCR alpha sharing was systematically underestimated by recombination models, although the models agreed with sharing between unrelated individuals.

There are a few counts of this clonotype. Its antigen is unknown. The sample holds no much larger clone one base away, and base qualities are not on file. Ends trimmed: V by 5 bases, J by 4 bases; bases unmatched to a gene: 14. Including the terminal cysteine and phenylalanine, the CDR3 comprises 16 residues. Only CDR3 DNA remains: 48 bases, in frame from the first base. The germline V gene (reference sequence) supplies CDR1 SGHKS and CDR2 YYEKEE. The method behind the library was 5' RACE. The reads were generated on an Illumina HiSeq 2000. Template switching introduced a universal primer binding site; the final cDNA contained a unique molecular identifier, enabling accurate counting of TCR cDNA molecules. Specific primers in the conserved constant-segment region were used to synthesize first-strand cDNA for TCR alpha and beta chains. To control for contamination, every cDNA library carried two barcodes: a SMART-Mk sample barcode plus Illumina barcodes. TruSeq adapter sequences along with Illumina sample barcodes were introduced in two successive PCR steps. TCR alpha and beta cDNA libraries were sequenced on the Illumina HiSeq platform with custom primers. Concerning the study's data processing: Unique molecular identifiers were extracted from raw reads with MiGEC, and CDR3 positions were determined with MiXCR. For each individual, recombination models were inferred using an EM algorithm with the repgenHMM and IGoR tools. The tcR package in R was used for shared clonotype analysis, with sharing normalized by the product of cloneset sizes. Out-of-frame nonproductive sequences were analyzed to study raw recombination free of thymic and clonal selection effects. TCRdb cleaned the public reads at Q25 with fastp, built clones with MiXCR and kept in-frame beta chains. Identical CDR3 proteins give one entry, which carries the most common genes and DNA. TCRdb's processing, not the study's, gives the V and J calls here. The sample includes about 700,000 distinct CDR3 sequences, with roughly 8% observed a single time. Together, the top ten hold roughly 0.97% of the sample.

All donors were healthy Caucasians. Three pairs of female monozygotic twins, all aged about 18 to 30 years, made up the twin cohort. RNA for TCR libraries was isolated from peripheral blood mononuclear cells. This same sample was also taken into another study, of yellow fever vaccine responses in identical twins. Reported in the second study: According to the authors, the vaccine-induced T cell response in identical twins seemed to be partly convergent and partly specific to each individual. Focusing on identical twins, the study followed the T cell clones that responded to the vaccine, and did so with precision.

The clonotype was recovered from a woman younger than 30 in good health. This receptor chain uses TRBV5-5 and TRBJ2-7, with TRBD1 identical over 8 junction bases. The source material was PBMCs. The CDR3 amino acid sequence is: CASRRIQGAITYEQYF. At the DNA level, the sequence is TGTGCCAGCAGGAGAATTCAGGGGGCGATCACTTACGAGCAGTACTTC.